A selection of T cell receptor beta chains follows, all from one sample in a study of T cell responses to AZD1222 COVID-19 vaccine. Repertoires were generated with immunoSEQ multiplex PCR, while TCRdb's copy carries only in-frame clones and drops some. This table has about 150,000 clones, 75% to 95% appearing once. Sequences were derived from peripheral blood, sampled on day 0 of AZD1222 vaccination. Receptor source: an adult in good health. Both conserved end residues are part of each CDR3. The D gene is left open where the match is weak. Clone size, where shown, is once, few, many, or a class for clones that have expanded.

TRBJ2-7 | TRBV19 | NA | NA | TGTGCCAGTAGTATAAGGGTATCCTACGAGCAGTACTTC | CASSIRVSYEQYF
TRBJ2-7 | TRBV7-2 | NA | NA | TGTGCCAGCAGCTTAATCGGCCTTACCTACGAGCAGTACTTC | CASSLIGLTYEQYF
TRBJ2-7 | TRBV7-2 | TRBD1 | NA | TGTGCCAGCAGCTGGTCGGGACAGGGCTACGAGCAGTACTTC | CASSWSGQGYEQYF
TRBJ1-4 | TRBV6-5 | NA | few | TGTGCCAGCAGTTACAGGGGTAGGATGTATGAAAAACTGTTTTTT | CASSYRGRMYEKLFF
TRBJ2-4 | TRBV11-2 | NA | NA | TGTGCCAGCGCTTACTTCTATGGGGGGCGGGTAAACATTCAGTACTTC | CASAYFYGGRVNIQYF
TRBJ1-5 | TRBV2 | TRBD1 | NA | TGTGCCAGCAGTGAAGAATCCCGGGACAGGGGGTATGGGAATCAGCCCCAGCATTTT | CASSEESRDRGYGNQPQHF
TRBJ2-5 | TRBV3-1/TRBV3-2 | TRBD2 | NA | TGTGCCAGCAGCCAAGAACGAGCGGGAAAAGAGACCCAGTACTTC | CASSQERAGKETQYF
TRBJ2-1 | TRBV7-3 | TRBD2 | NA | TGTGCCAGCAGCCCCTCGCGGGAGAGGAATGAGCAGTTCTTC | CASSPSRERNEQFF
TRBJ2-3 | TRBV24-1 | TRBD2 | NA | TGTGCCACCAGTGACATACTGACTAGCCCCAAGCAGTATTTT | CATSDILTSPKQYF
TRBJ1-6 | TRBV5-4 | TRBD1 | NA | TGTGCCAGCAGCCGGACAGGGAGCTCCTATAATTCACCCCTCCACTTT | CASSRTGSSYNSPLHF
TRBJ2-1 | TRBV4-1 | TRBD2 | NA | TGCGCCAGCAGCCAAGGATACGGGACTAGCGGGAGTAATGAGCAGTTCTTC | CASSQGYGTSGSNEQFF
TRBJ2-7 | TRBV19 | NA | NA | TGTGCCAGTAGTAGGGATGTCCCAGACGAGCAGTACTTC | CASSRDVPDEQYF
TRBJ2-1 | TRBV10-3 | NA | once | TGTGCCATCAGTGGGGTATACAATGAGCAGTTCTTC | CAISGVYNEQFF
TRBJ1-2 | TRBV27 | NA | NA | TGTGCCAGCAGTTTTCGCGGCTGGGAAAAATCTAACTATGGCTACACCTTC | CASSFRGWEKSNYGYTF
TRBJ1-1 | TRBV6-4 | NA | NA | TGTGCCAGCAGTGTGGACAGCTGGAACACTGAAGCTTTCTTT | CASSVDSWNTEAFF
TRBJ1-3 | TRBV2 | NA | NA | TGTGCCAGCAGTGCCGTGGGGGGAAACACCATATATTTT | CASSAVGGNTIYF
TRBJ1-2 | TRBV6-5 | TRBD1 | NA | TGTGCCAGCGCAGGGGGAAACTATGGCTACACCTTC | CASAGGNYGYTF
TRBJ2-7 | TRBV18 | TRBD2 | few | TGTGCCAGCCCGGGGAGGGGCCCCTACGAGCAGTACTTC | CASPGRGPYEQYF
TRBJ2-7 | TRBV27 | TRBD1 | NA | TGTGCCAGCAGTCCCAGACAGGGGGCCTACGAGCAGTACTTC | CASSPRQGAYEQYF
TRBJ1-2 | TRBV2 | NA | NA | TGTGCCAGCACCCTGACAGAGATTAACTATGGCTACACCTTC | CASTLTEINYGYTF